This T cell receptor (beta chain) came from a study of blood T cell repertoires in COVID-19. Study overall: Sample material is recorded as cDNA or gDNA derived from T cells, B-cell-depleted T cells, or PBMCs.

Assay used: immunoSEQ multiplex PCR; TCRdb lists only in-frame clones, some missing. Seen here are roughly 370,000 clones, more than 75% observed once, and the top ten hold 10%. CDR3 size: 15 residues. V was clipped by 0 bases and J by 4 bases, with 10 bases between them. The germline V gene has CDR1 SNHLY and CDR2 FYNNEI. This clonotype originated in a woman in her fifties or sixties who had recovered from COVID-19. The chain recombines TRBV2 with TRBJ1-5; D gene unclear. Sequenced input: PBMCs or T cells enriched from blood (not recorded which). CDR3 protein: CASSEALGGNQPQHF. CDR3 coding DNA: TGTGCCAGCAGTGAAGCGCTTGGCGGGAATCAGCCCCAGCATTTT.